The 15 T cell receptor beta chains below all came from one sample that was sequenced in a study of cytomegalovirus exposure and HLA in healthy donors. The study ran its PCR with 60 Vbeta and 13 Jbeta primers. TCRdb's copy holds only in-frame clones and misses some; the assay was immunoSEQ multiplex PCR. The sample consists of approximately 160,000 clones, about three quarters of them appearing once. The sample consisted of PBMCs. The receptor set was obtained from a woman in her thirties or forties in good health and CMV-seropositive.

The chain has TRBV7-2 and TRBJ2-3, with 7 positions matching TRBD2. Germline values: CDR1 SGHTA, CDR2 FQGNSA. The J segment lost 1 base and the V segment lost 4 bases, leaving 8 bases of the junction unmatched. This CDR3 has 16 residues. CDR3 protein: CASSSPGGGGTDTQYF. CDR3 sequence (DNA): TGTGCCAGCAGCTCCCCCGGGGGAGGGGGCACAGATACGCAGTATTTT.

The chain links TRBV2 to TRBJ1-1; TRBD1 might be the D (6 bases). This CDR3 spans 14 amino acids. CDR1 and CDR2 from the germline V gene are SNHLY and FYNNEI. The V end lost 3 bases, the J end lost 1 base, and 9 bases lay between the germline ends. The CDR3 DNA follows: TGTGCCAGCAGTGACTACAGGGAGAACACTGAAGCTTTCTTT. It encodes CASSDYRENTEAFF.

This sequence joins TRBV9 and TRBJ2-3, with 8 bases fitting TRBD2. The CDR3 length is 16 residues. J was trimmed by 5 bases and V by 0 bases; bases with no gene match: 8. Germline values: CDR1 SGDLS, CDR2 YYNGEE. The CDR3 DNA is TGTGCCAGCAGCGTAGGAGAGACTAGCGTCGAAGATACGCAGTATTTT. This sequence encodes CASSVGETSVEDTQYF.

The chain carries TRBV7-2 and TRBJ1-3; D possibly corresponds to TRBD1 (6 bases). Germline-derived CDR1 and CDR2 are SGHTA and FQGNSA. Trimming took off 1 base at V and 7 bases at J, with 11 bases between the two ends. The CDR3 has 14 amino acids. CDR3 in amino acids: CASSLGQVGNTIYF. The CDR3 region has the DNA TGTGCCAGCAGCTTAGGACAGGTGGGGAACACCATATATTTT.

V usage is TRBV5-1 and J usage is TRBJ1-2; D uncertain. This CDR3 comprises 14 residues. V was pared by 1 base and J by 0 bases, with 7 bases between. Germline CDR1 reads SGHRS; CDR2 reads YFSETQ. The CDR3 is CASSLRESNYGYTF. The CDR3 DNA reads as TGCGCCAGCAGCTTGCGGGAATCTAACTATGGCTACACCTTC.

This chain connects TRBV7-8 to TRBJ1-2, with 9 bases fitting TRBD1. Trimming removed 5 bases from V and 6 bases from J; junction bases left unmatched: 7. The CDR3 spans 14 residues. CDR1 and CDR2 from the germline V gene are SGHVS and FQNEAQ. The CDR3 nucleotides read TGTGCCAGCAGCGCTACAGGGGGCGCGAATGGCTACACCTTC. Its translation: CASSATGGANGYTF. Supplemented by reference TRBV7-8 and TRBJ1-2, the full variable domain reads GAGVSQSPRYKVAKRGQDVALRCDPISGHVSLFWYQQALGQGPEFLTYFQNEAQLDKSGLPSDRFFAERPEGSVSTLKIQRTQQEDSAVYLCASSATGGANGYTFGSGTRLTVV.

This chain uses TRBV4-2 with TRBJ1-2, with D hard to call. The V gene lost 0 bases and the J gene lost 2 bases, with 13 bases spanning the gap. The CDR3 is 16 residues long. Germline values: CDR1 LGHNA, CDR2 YNFKEQ. The CDR3 nucleotides are TGTGCCAGCAGCCAAGATGCGCAGGCCTTGAACTATGGCTACACCTTC. Amino acids: CASSQDAQALNYGYTF.

This clone appeared a single time. The J gene is TRBJ1-6, the V gene TRBV27; D gene uncertain. V lost 1 base and J lost 10, with 14 bases in between. The V gene's germline CDR1 is MNHEY and CDR2 SMNVEV (reference sequence). The CDR3 consists of 15 residues. In nucleotides, the CDR3 is TGTGCCAGCAGTTTATTATCGGGGATAGGCTCACCCCTCCACTTT. Protein: CASSLLSGIGSPLHF.

This clone was counted between two and nine times. The chain couples TRBV29-1 to TRBJ1-2; 7 bases match TRBD1. Germline V gene lookup returns CDR1 SQVTM and CDR2 ANQGSEA. This CDR3 has 12 amino acids. V shed 4 bases, J shed 4 bases, and the junction held 3 bases outside the gene matches. This chain's CDR3 is CSVGTGLYGYTF. CDR3 DNA: TGCAGCGTTGGGACAGGCCTCTATGGCTACACCTTC. Full variable domain (remainder filled in from reference TRBV29-1 and TRBJ1-2): SAVISQKPSRDICQRGTSLTIQCQVDSQVTMMFWYRQQPGQSLTLIATANQGSEATYESGFVIDKFPISRPNLTFSTLTVSNMSPEDSSIYLCSVGTGLYGYTFGSGTRLTVV.

This clone has only one observation. The genes are TRBV7-2 and TRBJ2-7; 11 bases align to TRBD1. CDR3 length: 16 residues. V dropped 5 bases and J dropped 3; count of bases not matched to a gene: 9. Germline values: CDR1 SGHTA, CDR2 FQGNSA. CDR3 bases: TGTGCCAGCAGCCGCCCCCCGGGACAGGGGGTCTACGAGCAGTACTTC. Residues: CASSRPPGQGVYEQYF.

This chain links TRBV6-5 with TRBJ1-2; D gene uncertain. CDR1 MNHEY and CDR2 SVGAGI come from the germline V gene. The CDR3 contains 15 residues. Trimming took 7 bases from V and 7 from J, leaving 22 bases between them. The DNA of the CDR3 is TGTGCCAGCACTCCCATGGAGGGAGGAGGATCTGGCTACACCTTC. It translates to CASTPMEGGGSGYTF.

This clone was detected once. This chain uses TRBV6-6 with TRBJ2-1; D may be TRBD2 (7 bases). Trimming cost V 2 bases and J 6 bases, with 11 bases left between them. The CDR3 runs to 14 residues. CDR1 and CDR2 (germline): MNHNY, SVGAGI (reference sequence). CDR3 amino acids: CASSYKGGVNEQFF. The DNA of the CDR3 is TGTGCCAGCAGTTACAAGGGGGGGGTCAATGAGCAGTTCTTC.

The chain couples TRBV2 to TRBJ1-2; 8 bases fit TRBD1. The V segment lost 7 bases and the J segment 7 bases; nucleotides outside the gene matches: 8. The CDR3 is 13 residues long. CDR1 is SNHLY and CDR2 is FYNNEI in the germline V gene. CDR3 DNA: TGTGCCAGCAACTTCGGACAGGGAGGTGGCTACACCTTC. Translated: CASNFGQGGGYTF.

The gene calls are TRBV7-9 and TRBJ1-1, with a tentative D call TRBD1 (5 bases). Germline values: CDR1 SEHNR, CDR2 FQNEAQ (reference sequence). Trimming took off 4 bases at V and 0 bases at J, with 21 bases between the two ends. This CDR3 comprises 18 residues. The CDR3 spells CASSSPDARGWMNTEAFF. CDR3 nucleotide sequence: TGTGCCAGCAGCTCGCCCGACGCTAGGGGATGGATGAACACTGAAGCTTTCTTT.

The chain joins TRBV7-8 to TRBJ2-7, with D possibly TRBD2 on 5 matching bases. This CDR3 spans 14 amino acids. Germline V gene data show CDR1 as SGHVS and CDR2 as FQNEAQ. Between the trimmed V and J ends, which lost 3 bases and 3 bases, there was a span of 12 bases. The CDR3 DNA reads TGTGCCAGCAGCTTGGGGAGTCCACTCTACGAGCAGTACTTC. It encodes CASSLGSPLYEQYF.